Below, 7 T cell receptor beta chains from the same sample are listed, as sequenced in a study of response to subunit inactivated influenza vaccine. TCRdb fed the RT-PCR reads into MiXCR, producing one record per CDR3 protein. The profile shows more than 500,000 distinct CDR3 sequences, around 10% of them singletons. The same data also went into a second study, on T cells expressing NK-cell markers. As that report states: Production of TCR beta cDNA relied on 5'RACE template switching with UMIs.

The sequencing here drew on PBMCs from blood, taken on the day of vaccination. The receptor set was obtained from a man aged 45 to 65 who received an inactivated influenza vaccine.

This clonotype came up a few times. This rearrangement joins TRBV5-5 to TRBJ2-1, with a weak D call TRBD2 (6 bases). Germline V gene sequence: CDR1 SGHKS, CDR2 YYEKEE (reference sequence). V lost 2 bases to trimming and J lost 14 bases, with 14 bases between them. CDR3 length equals 12 residues. Here the CDR3 reads CASSFRDFEEFF. CDR3 coding DNA: TGTGCCAGCAGCTTCCGGGACTTCGAGGAGTTCTTC.

This clonotype has a handful of counts. J is TRBJ1-5 and V is TRBV10-3, with TRBD1 matching over 9 bases. The CDR3 contains 16 residues. Germline V CDR1 and CDR2: ENHRY, SYGVKD. With V trimmed by 8 bases and J by 0 bases, 8 bases remained unmatched. The CDR3 loop reads CAIGTGSDYSNQPQHF. For the CDR3, the DNA is TGTGCCATCGGGACAGGGAGCGACTATAGCAATCAGCCCCAGCATTTT.

In this sample, this clonotype turned up a few times. The V gene is TRBV4-3, the J gene TRBJ2-3; 7 nucleotides match TRBD2. Looked up from germline, CDR1 is LGHNA and CDR2 is YSLEER. CDR3 length: 16 residues. Germline trimming cut 0 bases from V and 4 bases from J; bases unmatched to any gene: 7. In nucleotides, the CDR3 is TGCGCCAGCAGCCAAGATCGTACGGGAGGAGCAGATACGCAGTATTTT. Translation gives CASSQDRTGGADTQYF.

This chain joins TRBV3-1 and TRBJ2-2; 9 nucleotides line up with TRBD1. This CDR3 is 18 amino acids long. J was trimmed by 1 base and V by 3 bases; bases with no gene match: 9. CDR1 is LGHDT and CDR2 is YNNKEL in the germline V gene (reference sequence). The CDR3 protein is CASSQVPGQGWNTGELFF. The CDR3 DNA sequence: TGTGCCAGCAGCCAGGTCCCGGGACAGGGTTGGAACACCGGGGAGCTGTTTTTT.

This chain uses TRBV29-1 with TRBJ2-1, with 8 bases aligning to TRBD2. Losses at the gene ends were 5 bases for V and 9 bases for J; bases not matched to a gene: 6. Germline V gene data show CDR1 as SQVTM and CDR2 as ANQGSEA. This CDR3 has 12 residues. In DNA, the CDR3 is TGCAGCGTTAGGGGACTAGTTGGTGAGCAGTTCTTC. The encoded protein is CSVRGLVGEQFF.

This clonotype was detected a few times. CDR3 sequence: CASSLTRKGNEQYF. The CDR3 DNA is TGTGCCAGCAGCTTGACCCGTAAAGGAAACGAGCAGTACTTC. The chain combines TRBV7-9 with TRBJ2-7; D remains ambiguous. The germline V and J ends were trimmed by 3 bases and 5 bases, with 14 bases remaining between them. Per the germline V gene, CDR1 is SEHNR and CDR2 is FQNEAQ (reference sequence). The CDR3 loop spans 14 amino acids.

This chain links TRBV12-3 or TRBV12-4 with TRBJ2-7, with 8 nucleotides matching TRBD1. The junction had 9 bases not matched to a gene; V was cut back by 5 bases and J by 6 bases. The CDR3 extends over 14 amino acids. CDR3 region: CASSLQTTGVEQYF. CDR3 nucleotide sequence: TGTGCCAGCAGTCTCCAGACGACAGGGGTCGAGCAGTACTTC.